The source of this T cell receptor beta chain is a study of T cell changes during pregnancy in multiple sclerosis. Using immunoSEQ multiplex PCR, the repertoire was profiled, and TCRdb retains in-frame clones only, with some absent. The sample consists of about 55,000 clones, 90% to 95% of them appearing once. As to this clone: The junction departs from germline at one end; a sequencing error may be responsible. In the same sample, other DNA sequences code for this CDR3.

The TCR sequence derives from a female donor with multiple sclerosis, enrolled in a pregnancy study. This material consisted of CD8+ T cells from peripheral blood mononuclear cells, taken in the second trimester of pregnancy.

The CDR3 loop is CSVEGQDYYGYTF. The CDR3 DNA reads TGCAGCGTTGAGGGACAGGATTACTACGGCTACACCTTC. The chain joins TRBV29-1 to TRBJ1-2, with 8 nucleotides matching TRBD1. Germline assignment: CDR1 SQVTM and CDR2 ANQGSEA. This CDR3 has 13 amino acids.